What follows are 25 T cell receptor beta chains derived from one specimen sequenced in a study of cytomegalovirus exposure and HLA in healthy donors. Primers included in the PCR were 60 Vbeta and 13 Jbeta primers. Sequencing was performed with immunoSEQ multiplex PCR; in TCRdb, only in-frame clones are kept and a portion is missing. The sample has approximately 160,000 clones, 68% seen once. The sample taken for sequencing was PBMCs. These receptors came from a woman aged 18-29 years in good health and CMV-seropositive.

V is TRBV6-5 and J is TRBJ1-2; the match to TRBD1 covers 8 bases. Germline values: CDR1 MNHEY, CDR2 SVGAGI. Trimming at V came to 0 bases and at J to 8 bases, leaving 5 bases not matched to a gene. The CDR3 length is 14 residues. The CDR3 protein is CASSYSDRVEGYTF. CDR3 in DNA: TGTGCCAGCAGTTACTCGGACAGGGTCGAAGGCTACACCTTC.

The gene calls are TRBV28 and TRBJ1-5; 9 bases match TRBD1. Germline V gene sequence: CDR1 MDHEN, CDR2 SYDVKM. Trimming took 5 bases from V and 0 from J; bases not matched to a gene: 8. The CDR3 is 17 amino acids. This chain's CDR3 is CASSPLPGQGSNQPQHF. The DNA of the CDR3 is TGTGCCAGCAGTCCTCTACCGGGACAGGGTAGCAATCAGCCCCAGCATTTT.

V and J are TRBV18 and TRBJ2-1; 9 nucleotides line up with TRBD2. Germline values: CDR1 KGHSH, CDR2 LQKENI. Trimming cost V 3 bases and J 4 bases; bases outside gene matches: 7. The CDR3 sequence is 16 residues long. The CDR3 DNA reads as TGTGCCAGCTCACCTCTAAGCGGGGGGCATTACAATGAGCAGTTCTTC. This sequence encodes CASSPLSGGHYNEQFF.

The rearrangement joins TRBV29-1 to TRBJ1-1; D is ambiguous. The CDR3 is made up of 13 amino acids. CDR1 and CDR2 from the germline V gene are SQVTM and ANQGSEA. The ends were cut back, 3 bases at V and 3 bases at J, with 11 bases in the middle. This CDR3 is CSVDSGVHTEAFF. The CDR3 bases are TGCAGCGTTGACAGCGGGGTCCACACTGAAGCTTTCTTT. Drawing the rest from reference TRBV29-1 and TRBJ1-1, the complete variable domain is SAVISQKPSRDICQRGTSLTIQCQVDSQVTMMFWYRQQPGQSLTLIATANQGSEATYESGFVIDKFPISRPNLTFSTLTVSNMSPEDSSIYLCSVDSGVHTEAFFGQGTRLTVV.

The chain joins TRBV2 to TRBJ2-2, with TRBD1 matching 8 bases. The germline V gene encodes CDR1 SNHLY and CDR2 FYNNEI. The V segment lost 9 bases and the J segment 5 bases; nucleotides outside the gene matches: 17. This CDR3 is built from 17 residues. DNA of the CDR3: TGTGCCAGTACAACTATTCTAGGACAGGGATATACCGGGGAGCTGTTTTTT. Translating it yields CASTTILGQGYTGELFF.

This clone turned up a few times. The rearrangement links TRBV5-1 to TRBJ2-7, with TRBD2 matching over 9 bases. CDR3 length: 15 residues. J gave up 3 bases and V 2 bases, and 6 bases lay outside the gene matches. In germline, CDR1 is SGHRS, CDR2 YFSETQ. CDR3: CASSFSSGSFYEQYF. In DNA, the CDR3 is TGCGCCAGCAGCTTTAGTAGCGGGAGCTTCTACGAGCAGTACTTC. The variable domain in full, with the rest retrieved from reference TRBV5-1 and TRBJ2-7, is KAGVTQTPRYLIKTRGQQVTLSCSPISGHRSVSWYQQTPGQGLQFLFEYFSETQRNKGNFPGRFSGRQFSNSRSEMNVSTLELGDSALYLCASSFSSGSFYEQYFGPGTRLTVT.

This clone occurred a few times. The rearrangement uses TRBV2 and TRBJ1-6; possibly TRBD1 for D (5 bases). Trimming shortened V by 2 bases and J by 13 bases, and 12 bases separated the two germline ends. This CDR3 has 13 residues. In germline, CDR1 is SNHLY, CDR2 FYNNEI. The chain's CDR3 is CASSETGIQPLHF. CDR3 in DNA: TGTGCCAGCAGTGAAACAGGCATCCAGCCCCTCCACTTT.

The chain couples TRBV30 to TRBJ2-7; 7 bases align to TRBD1. Germline V gene sequence: CDR1 GTSNPN, CDR2 SVGIG (reference sequence). This CDR3 comprises 13 residues. J lost 4 bases, V lost 5 bases, and 8 bases had no gene match. The CDR3 DNA follows: TGTGCCTGGGCCCCCCGCAGGGGGTACGAGCAGTACTTC. It codes for CAWAPRRGYEQYF.

This clone showed up just a few times. This sequence joins TRBV28 and TRBJ1-5, with 7 nucleotides matching TRBD1. With 5 bases clipped from V and 5 bases from J, the junction kept 12 bases outside the gene matches. The germline CDR1 and CDR2 sequences are MDHEN and SYDVKM. This CDR3 region has 16 residues. DNA for the CDR3: TGTGCCAGCAGTCCCCTTGAAGGAGGGGGCTATCAGCCCCAGCATTTT. This gives the protein CASSPLEGGGYQPQHF.

The sample holds a few counts of this clone. The chain recombines TRBV28 with TRBJ1-4; TRBD1 matches at 11 bases. The CDR3 runs 14 residues. V shed 8 bases and J 6 bases; nucleotides not matched to a gene: 5. The germline gives CDR1 MDHEN, CDR2 SYDVKM. The CDR3 reads CASGPGQGDEKLFF. For the CDR3, the DNA is TGTGCCAGCGGCCCGGGACAGGGGGATGAAAAACTGTTTTTT.

V gene TRBV27 combines with J gene TRBJ1-1; TRBD1 matches 8 bases. Germline V gene data show CDR1 as MNHEY and CDR2 as SMNVEV (reference sequence). Trimming took 5 bases from V and 2 from J; bases not matched to a gene: 7. This CDR3 spans 15 amino acids. CDR3 nucleotides: TGTGCCAGCAGTCCACTCGGGACAGGAAACACTGAAGCTTTCTTT. Its protein product is CASSPLGTGNTEAFF.

The chain recombines TRBV10-3 with TRBJ2-1, with TRBD2 matching over 7 bases. Germline CDR1 and CDR2: ENHRY and SYGVKD. The CDR3 is made up of 14 amino acids. Trimming at V came to 4 bases and at J to 0 bases, leaving 0 bases not matched to a gene. The CDR3 coding sequence is TGTGCCATCAGTGGGACTAGCTCCTACAATGAGCAGTTCTTC. It yields the protein CAISGTSSYNEQFF.

The chain is built from TRBV27 and TRBJ2-1, with no clear D. The germline V gene has CDR1 MNHEY and CDR2 SMNVEV (reference sequence). The CDR3 extends over 12 amino acids. Trimming pared 8 bases from V and 0 bases from J, leaving 5 bases between. CDR3 region: CASLGSYNEQFF. The DNA of the CDR3 is TGTGCCAGCCTAGGCTCCTACAATGAGCAGTTCTTC.

The V call is TRBV6-5, the J call TRBJ2-3; 9 bases fit TRBD2. The CDR3 runs 15 residues. Trimming cost V 5 bases and J 5 bases; bases outside gene matches: 8. Germline CDR1 and CDR2: MNHEY and SVGAGI. CDR3: CASSLSGRSQDTQYF. In DNA form, the CDR3 reads TGTGCCAGCAGTCTTAGCGGGAGAAGTCAAGATACGCAGTATTTT.

This clone has a handful of counts. This chain uses TRBV21-1 with TRBJ2-7; the table's D gene call, TRBD1, was not cross checked with the DNA. TRBV21-1 is labeled a pseudogene. The CDR3 is made up of 15 amino acids. CDR3: CASSKTRPGGHEQYF. CDR3 DNA sequence: TGTGCCAGCAGCAAAACGCGGCCAGGGGGCCACGAGCAGTACTTC.

This chain links TRBV18 with TRBJ2-3, with 12 bases lining up with TRBD2. This CDR3 has 17 residues. Looked up from germline, CDR1 is KGHSH and CDR2 is LQKENI. Trimming took 3 bases from V and 4 from J; bases not matched to a gene: 8. The CDR3 reads CASSPILAGGLSDTQYF. In DNA, the CDR3 is TGTGCCAGCTCACCGATTCTAGCGGGGGGGCTTTCAGATACGCAGTATTTT.

The V and J genes are TRBV7-6 and TRBJ2-1, with TRBD2 matching over 7 bases. Germline assignment: CDR1 SGHVS and CDR2 FNYEAQ. The CDR3 sequence is 15 residues long. Trimming took 5 bases from V and 3 from J; bases not matched to a gene: 7. The CDR3 DNA follows: TGTGCCAGCAGCATGACTAGCAGACTCTACAATGAGCAGTTCTTC. It specifies CASSMTSRLYNEQFF.

The chain recombines TRBV9 with TRBJ1-1, with D unresolved. The V and J ends lost 4 bases and 6 bases respectively, with 13 bases between them. The CDR3 spans 13 residues. CDR1 is SGDLS and CDR2 is YYNGEE in the germline V gene. CDR3 region: CASSPLREAEAFF. The CDR3 nucleotides read TGTGCCAGCAGCCCCTTAAGAGAGGCTGAAGCTTTCTTT.

This clone has a single count. This chain links TRBV13 with TRBJ2-7; 8 positions agree with TRBD1. The CDR3 covers 14 residues. V lost 4 bases and J lost 4; bases outside the gene matches: 6. Germline V lookup: CDR1 PRHDT, CDR2 FYEKMQ (reference sequence). The CDR3 reads CASSSKDREYEQYF. The CDR3 DNA sequence: TGTGCCAGCAGCTCCAAGGACAGGGAGTACGAGCAGTACTTC.

The chain joins TRBV18 to TRBJ2-7, with 9 bases lining up with TRBD1. The CDR3 length is 14 residues. The V gene's germline CDR1 is KGHSH and CDR2 LQKENI. Germline trimming cut 3 bases from V and 4 bases from J; bases unmatched to any gene: 4. The CDR3, as DNA: TGTGCCAGCTCACCCCGACAGGGGGTTTACGAGCAGTACTTC. Encoded protein: CASSPRQGVYEQYF. The variable domain in full, completed from reference TRBV18 and TRBJ2-7, reads NAGVMQNPRHLVRRRGQEARLRCSPMKGHSHVYWYRQLPEEGLKFMVYLQKENIIDESGMPKERFSAEFPKEGPSILRIQQVVRGDSAAYFCASSPRQGVYEQYFGPGTRLTVT.

V and J are TRBV10-3 and TRBJ1-5; no clear D. The CDR3 is made up of 14 amino acids. Per germline, CDR1 ENHRY and CDR2 SYGVKD. V lost 8 bases, J lost 1 base, and 12 bases lay in between. The CDR3 reads CAIGREISNQPQHF. CDR3 nucleotides: TGTGCCATCGGACGGGAAATAAGCAATCAGCCCCAGCATTTT.

This chain links TRBV5-8 with TRBJ2-5; D uncertain. The J call is doubtful: the DNA matches TRBJ2-7 better. The CDR3 is 13 residues long. The germline V gene encodes CDR1 SGHTS and CDR2 YDEGEE. The CDR3: CASSDDKTYEQYF. Written as DNA, the CDR3 is TGTGCCAGCAGTGACGACAAAACCTACGAGCAGTACTTC.

This clone was recorded only once. V and J are TRBV7-8 and TRBJ1-2, with 8 bases fitting TRBD1. The germline gives CDR1 SGHVS, CDR2 FQNEAQ. CDR3 size: 17 residues. V gave up 3 bases and J gave up 1 base; unmatched junction bases: 10. Written as DNA, the CDR3 is TGTGCCAGCAGCTTCGGACAGGGTCCCCTCTTTAACTATGGCTACACCTTC. Protein: CASSFGQGPLFNYGYTF.

This clone was seen just once. The chain combines TRBV7-9 with TRBJ2-5; TRBD1 might be the D (6 bases). With 5 bases removed from V and 1 base from J, the gap between germline ends came to 11 bases. Germline-derived CDR1 and CDR2 are SEHNR and FQNEAQ (reference sequence). CDR3 length equals 14 residues. CDR3 loop: CASSPDRPQETQYF. CDR3 nucleotides: TGTGCCAGCAGCCCTGACAGGCCCCAAGAGACCCAGTACTTC.

The rearrangement uses TRBV30 and TRBJ1-1, with a possible D match to TRBD1 (6 bases). The CDR3 loop spans 13 amino acids. Germline loops: CDR1 GTSNPN, CDR2 SVGIG (reference sequence). V dropped 1 base and J dropped 8 bases, with 14 bases sitting between them. The CDR3 spells CAWSDLQGPEAFF. CDR3 nucleotides: TGTGCCTGGAGTGACCTACAGGGCCCGGAAGCTTTCTTT.